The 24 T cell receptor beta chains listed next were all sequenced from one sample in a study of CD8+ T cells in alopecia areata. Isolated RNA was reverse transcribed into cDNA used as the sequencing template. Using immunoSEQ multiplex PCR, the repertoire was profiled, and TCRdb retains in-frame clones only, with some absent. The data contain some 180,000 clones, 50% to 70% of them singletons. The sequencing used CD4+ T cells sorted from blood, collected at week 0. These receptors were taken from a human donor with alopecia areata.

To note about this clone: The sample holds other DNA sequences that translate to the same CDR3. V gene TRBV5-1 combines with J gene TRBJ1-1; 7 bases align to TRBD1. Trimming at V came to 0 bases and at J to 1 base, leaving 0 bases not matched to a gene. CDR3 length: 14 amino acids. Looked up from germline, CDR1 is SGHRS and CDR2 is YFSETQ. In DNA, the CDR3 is TGCGCCAGCAGCTTGGGGACAGGGAACACTGAAGCTTTCTTT. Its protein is CASSLGTGNTEAFF.

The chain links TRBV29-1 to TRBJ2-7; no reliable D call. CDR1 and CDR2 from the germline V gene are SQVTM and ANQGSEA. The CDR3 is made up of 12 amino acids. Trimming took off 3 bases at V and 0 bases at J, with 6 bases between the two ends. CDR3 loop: CSVEGYSYEQYF. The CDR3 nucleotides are TGCAGCGTTGAGGGGTACTCCTACGAGCAGTACTTC.

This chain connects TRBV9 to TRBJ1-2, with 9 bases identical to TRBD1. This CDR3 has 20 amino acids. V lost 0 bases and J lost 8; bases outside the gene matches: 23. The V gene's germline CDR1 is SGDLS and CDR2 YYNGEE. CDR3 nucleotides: TGTGCCAGCAGCGTAGCCCGGGTGTCTGACTTTCCACAGGGGGCGAAAGGCTACACCTTC. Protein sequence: CASSVARVSDFPQGAKGYTF.

CDR3 coding DNA: TGCAGCGTGGGAGGGGACACTGAAGCTTTCTTT. Translation gives CSVGGDTEAFF. This chain joins TRBV29-1 and TRBJ1-1, with D tentatively TRBD1 (5 bases). The germline CDR1 and CDR2 sequences are SQVTM and ANQGSEA. The ends were cut back, 6 bases at V and 3 bases at J, with 8 bases in the middle. The CDR3 is made up of 11 amino acids.

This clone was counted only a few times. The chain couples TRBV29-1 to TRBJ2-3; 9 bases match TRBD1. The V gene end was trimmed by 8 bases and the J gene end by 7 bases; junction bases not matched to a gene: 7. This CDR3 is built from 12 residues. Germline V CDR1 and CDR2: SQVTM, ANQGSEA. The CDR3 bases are TGCAGCTCGGGACAGGGATCAAATACGCAGTATTTT. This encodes CSSGQGSNTQYF.

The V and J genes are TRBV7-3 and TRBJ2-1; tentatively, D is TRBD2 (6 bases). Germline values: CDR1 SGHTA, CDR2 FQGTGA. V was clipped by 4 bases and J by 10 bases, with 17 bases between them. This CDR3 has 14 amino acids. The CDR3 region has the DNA TGTGCCAGCAGCTGGGGGGACCCGTCCGGGGAGCAGTTCTTC. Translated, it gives CASSWGDPSGEQFF.

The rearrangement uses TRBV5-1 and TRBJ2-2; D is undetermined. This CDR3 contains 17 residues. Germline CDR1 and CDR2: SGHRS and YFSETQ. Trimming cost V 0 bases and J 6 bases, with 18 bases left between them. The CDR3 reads CASSLDPHTALSGELFF. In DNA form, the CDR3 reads TGCGCCAGCAGCTTGGACCCACATACCGCCCTGTCCGGGGAGCTGTTTTTT. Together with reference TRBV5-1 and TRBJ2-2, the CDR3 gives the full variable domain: KAGVTQTPRYLIKTRGQQVTLSCSPISGHRSVSWYQQTPGQGLQFLFEYFSETQRNKGNFPGRFSGRQFSNSRSEMNVSTLELGDSALYLCASSLDPHTALSGELFFGEGSRLTVL.

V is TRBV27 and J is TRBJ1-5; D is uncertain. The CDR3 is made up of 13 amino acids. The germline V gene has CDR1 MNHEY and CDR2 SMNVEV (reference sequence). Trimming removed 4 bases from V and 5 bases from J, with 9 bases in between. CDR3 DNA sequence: TGTGCCAGCAGTTCCCGGTCGTATCAGCCCCAGCATTTT. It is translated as CASSSRSYQPQHF.

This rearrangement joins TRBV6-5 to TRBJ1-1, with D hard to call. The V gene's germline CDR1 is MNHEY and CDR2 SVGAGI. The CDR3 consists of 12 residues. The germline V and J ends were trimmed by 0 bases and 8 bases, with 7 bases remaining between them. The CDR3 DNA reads TGTGCCAGCAGTTACTCAGGAAAGGAAGCTTTCTTT. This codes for CASSYSGKEAFF.

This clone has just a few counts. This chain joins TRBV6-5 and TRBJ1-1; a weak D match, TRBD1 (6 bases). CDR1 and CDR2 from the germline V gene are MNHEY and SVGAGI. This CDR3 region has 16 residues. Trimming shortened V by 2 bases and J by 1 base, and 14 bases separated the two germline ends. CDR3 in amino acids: CASSYTWDTSNTEAFF. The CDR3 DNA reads TGTGCCAGCAGTTACACTTGGGACACTTCGAACACTGAAGCTTTCTTT.

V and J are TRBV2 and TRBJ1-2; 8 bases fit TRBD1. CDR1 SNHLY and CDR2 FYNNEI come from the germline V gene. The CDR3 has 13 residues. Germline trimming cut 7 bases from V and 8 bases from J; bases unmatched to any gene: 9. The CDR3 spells CASTYQGARGYTF. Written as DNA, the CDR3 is TGTGCCAGCACATACCAGGGGGCGCGAGGCTACACCTTC.

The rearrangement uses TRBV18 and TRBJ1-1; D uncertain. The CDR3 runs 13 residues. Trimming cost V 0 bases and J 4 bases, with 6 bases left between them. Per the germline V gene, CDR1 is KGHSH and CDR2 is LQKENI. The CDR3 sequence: CASSPPIRTEAFF. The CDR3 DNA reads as TGTGCCAGCTCACCACCGATCCGCACTGAAGCTTTCTTT.

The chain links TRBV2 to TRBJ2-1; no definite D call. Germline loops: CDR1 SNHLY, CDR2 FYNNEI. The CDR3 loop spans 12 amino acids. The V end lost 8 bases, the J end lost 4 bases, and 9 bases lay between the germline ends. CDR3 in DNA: TGTGCCAGCGGCTCTATTTACAATGAGCAGTTCTTC. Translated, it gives CASGSIYNEQFF.

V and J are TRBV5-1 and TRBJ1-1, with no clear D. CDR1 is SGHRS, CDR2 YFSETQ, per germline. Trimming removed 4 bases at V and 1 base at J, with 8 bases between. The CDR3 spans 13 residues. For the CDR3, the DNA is TGCGCCAGCAGCCTACAGACGAACACTGAAGCTTTCTTT. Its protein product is CASSLQTNTEAFF.

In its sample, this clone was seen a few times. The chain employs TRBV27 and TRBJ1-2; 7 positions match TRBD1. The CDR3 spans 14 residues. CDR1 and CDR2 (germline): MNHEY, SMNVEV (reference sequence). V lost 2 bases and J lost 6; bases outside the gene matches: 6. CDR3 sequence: CASSLRGGSDGYTF. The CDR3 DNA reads TGTGCCAGCAGTTTACGAGGGGGCAGCGATGGCTACACCTTC.

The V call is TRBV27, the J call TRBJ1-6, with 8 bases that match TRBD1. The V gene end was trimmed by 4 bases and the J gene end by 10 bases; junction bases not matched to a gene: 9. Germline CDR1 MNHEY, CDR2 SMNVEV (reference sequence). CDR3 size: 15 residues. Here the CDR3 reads CASSSTGTGLSPLHF. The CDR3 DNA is TGTGCCAGCAGTTCTACCGGGACAGGCCTCTCACCCCTCCACTTT.

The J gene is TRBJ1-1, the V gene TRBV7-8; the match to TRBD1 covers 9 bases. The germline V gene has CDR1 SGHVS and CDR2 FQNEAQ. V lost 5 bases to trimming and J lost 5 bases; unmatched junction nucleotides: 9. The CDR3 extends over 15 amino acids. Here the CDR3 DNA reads TGTGCCAGCAGCCCCACGACAGGGGGTGGTACTGAAGCTTTCTTT. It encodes CASSPTTGGGTEAFF.

CDR3 nucleotide sequence: TGTGCCTGGAGTGGGACAGGGAGATTCTCCTATAATTCACCCCTCCACTTT. Translating it yields CAWSGTGRFSYNSPLHF. V and J are TRBV30 and TRBJ1-6; 8 nucleotides match TRBD1. Germline CDR1 reads GTSNPN; CDR2 reads SVGIG (reference sequence). V was pared by 1 base and J by 0 bases, with 5 bases of the junction left unmatched. The CDR3 runs to 17 residues.

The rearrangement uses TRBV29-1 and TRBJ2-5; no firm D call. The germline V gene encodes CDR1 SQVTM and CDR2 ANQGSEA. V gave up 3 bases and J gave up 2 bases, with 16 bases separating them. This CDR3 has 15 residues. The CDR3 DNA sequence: TGCAGCGTTGATGTGCCGTGGCGGAAACAAGAGACCCAGTACTTC. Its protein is CSVDVPWRKQETQYF.

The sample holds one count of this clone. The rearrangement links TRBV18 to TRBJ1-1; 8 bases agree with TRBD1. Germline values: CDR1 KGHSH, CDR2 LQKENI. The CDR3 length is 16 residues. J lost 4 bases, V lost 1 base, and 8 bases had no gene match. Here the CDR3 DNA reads TGTGCCAGCTCACCACAGATCGATGGGACAGGCACTGAAGCTTTCTTT. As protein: CASSPQIDGTGTEAFF.

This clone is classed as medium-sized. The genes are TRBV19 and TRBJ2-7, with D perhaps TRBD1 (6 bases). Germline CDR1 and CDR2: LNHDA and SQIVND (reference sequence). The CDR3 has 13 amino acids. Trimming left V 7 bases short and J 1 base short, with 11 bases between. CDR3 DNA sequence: TGTGCCAGTATCCGGGACAAATCCTACGAGCAGTACTTC. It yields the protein CASIRDKSYEQYF.

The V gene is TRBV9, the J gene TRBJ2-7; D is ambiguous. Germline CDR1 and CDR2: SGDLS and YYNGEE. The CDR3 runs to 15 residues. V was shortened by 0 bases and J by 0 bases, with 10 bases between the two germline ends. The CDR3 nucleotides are TGTGCCAGCAGCGTAGCGGTAGAGAGCTCCTACGAGCAGTACTTC. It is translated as CASSVAVESSYEQYF.

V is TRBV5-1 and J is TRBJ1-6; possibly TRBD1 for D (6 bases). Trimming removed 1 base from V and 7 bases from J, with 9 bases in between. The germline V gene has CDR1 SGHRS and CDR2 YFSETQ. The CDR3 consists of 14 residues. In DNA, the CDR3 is TGCGCCAGCAGCTTGAAACAGGGCAATTCACCCCTCCACTTT. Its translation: CASSLKQGNSPLHF.

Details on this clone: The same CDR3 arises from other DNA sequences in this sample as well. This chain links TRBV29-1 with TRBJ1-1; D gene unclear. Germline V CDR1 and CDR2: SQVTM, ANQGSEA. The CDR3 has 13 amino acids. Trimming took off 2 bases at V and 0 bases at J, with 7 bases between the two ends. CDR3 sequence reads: CSVERRLNTEAFF. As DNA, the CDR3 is TGCAGCGTTGAAAGGCGCTTGAACACTGAAGCTTTCTTT.